The source of this T cell receptor beta chain is a study of cytomegalovirus exposure and HLA in healthy donors. The germline V gene encodes CDR1 SGHDN and CDR2 FVKESK. The CDR3 totals 20 residues. The ends were cut back, 3 bases at V and 0 bases at J, with 27 bases in the middle. Of note for this clone: Its antigen is still unknown.

General study points: TCR association rates varied by HLA locus in a later analysis, with DRB1 highest and HLA-C lowest. Most TCR sequences were uncommon, yet certain public TCRs appeared in many donors. Likely technical artifact: a cluster of highly shared sequence variants. Associated with cytomegalovirus, according to the listing, were 150 to 200 TCR beta chains.

60 Vbeta and 13 Jbeta primers were used in PCR. Measured with immunoSEQ multiplex PCR; TCRdb has only the in-frame clones, and not every one. The sample holds under 130,000 clones, around 72% seen once. The J gene is TRBJ2-7, the V gene TRBV14; TRBD2 might be the D (6 bases). Source material: PBMCs. The origin of this receptor is a male donor in good health and CMV-seronegative. This CDR3 is CASSHLPLPPERENSYEQYF. The CDR3 DNA reads as TGTGCCAGCAGCCATCTCCCCCTACCACCGGAACGGGAGAACTCCTACGAGCAGTACTTC.